These 15 T cell receptor beta chains share one sample of origin, sequenced in a study of blood T cell repertoires in COVID-19. The protocol was immunoSEQ multiplex PCR, while the TCRdb copy is restricted to in-frame clones and leaves out a portion. The repertoire holds fewer than 200,000 clones, 80% to 90% seen once, with less than 4.5% in the top ten. Material for sequencing was PBMCs or T cells enriched from blood (not recorded which). Source of these receptors: a woman aged 45 to 65 in a cohort exposed to, infected with or recovered from COVID-19 (not recorded which).

The chain has TRBV4-2 and TRBJ1-2; D is undetermined. Germline V gene data show CDR1 as LGHNA and CDR2 as YNFKEQ. Trimming left V 4 bases short and J 8 bases short, with 11 bases between. This CDR3 spans 12 amino acids. The CDR3 loop is CASSLLAGGYTF. CDR3 nucleotide sequence: TGTGCCAGCAGCCTCTTGGCGGGCGGCTACACCTTC.

This clone was counted a single time. The chain carries TRBV19 and TRBJ1-6, with 11 bases aligning to TRBD1. Germline values: CDR1 LNHDA, CDR2 SQIVND (reference sequence). CDR3 length: 17 residues. V shed 4 bases, J shed 5 bases, and the junction held 7 bases outside the gene matches. CDR3: CASSRVGTGGDNSPLHF. The CDR3 DNA reads as TGTGCCAGTAGTAGAGTCGGGACAGGGGGAGATAATTCACCCCTCCACTTT. Based on the CDR3 plus reference TRBV19 and TRBJ1-6, the full variable domain is DGGITQSPKYLFRKEGQNVTLSCEQNLNHDAMYWYRQDPGQGLRLIYYSQIVNDFQKGDIAEGYSVSREKKESFPLTVTSAQKNPTAFYLCASSRVGTGGDNSPLHFGNGTRLTVT.

This chain uses TRBV27 with TRBJ2-7; possibly TRBD2 for D (6 bases). This CDR3 contains 14 residues. V was clipped by 6 bases and J by 3 bases, with 15 bases between them. Per the germline V gene, CDR1 is MNHEY and CDR2 is SMNVEV (reference sequence). The DNA of the CDR3 is TGTGCCAGCAGGGGCCTAGCCGGGGGCTACGAGCAGTACTTC. This encodes CASRGLAGGYEQYF.

This chain uses TRBV7-2 with TRBJ2-7; D is uncertain. This CDR3 is 15 amino acids long. V was pared by 2 bases and J by 4 bases, with 15 bases between. Per germline, CDR1 SGHTA and CDR2 FQGNSA. The CDR3 DNA sequence: TGTGCCAGCAGCTTACTTAGCCAACTGTATTACGAGCAGTACTTC. This sequence encodes CASSLLSQLYYEQYF.

V gene TRBV14 combines with J gene TRBJ1-3, with D unclear. Trimming took off 1 base at V and 6 bases at J, with 13 bases between the two ends. CDR1 is SGHDN, CDR2 FVKESK, per germline. The CDR3 extends over 15 amino acids. This chain's CDR3 is CASSQGVRGINTIYF. In DNA, the CDR3 is TGTGCCAGCAGCCAAGGTGTAAGAGGGATAAACACCATATATTTT.

The V call is TRBV28, the J call TRBJ1-5; D uncertain. V was pared by 6 bases and J by 0 bases, with 12 bases between. This CDR3 comprises 15 residues. Germline CDR1 and CDR2: MDHEN and SYDVKM. CDR3 sequence reads: CASSHLYLSNQPQHF. The CDR3 DNA follows: TGTGCCAGCAGCCACTTATACCTTAGCAATCAGCCCCAGCATTTT.

This chain connects TRBV18 to TRBJ1-2; maybe TRBD1 (6 bases). The CDR3 covers 13 residues. Trimming cost V 3 bases and J 5 bases, with 10 bases left between them. Germline lookup yields CDR1 KGHSH and CDR2 LQKENI. As DNA, the CDR3 is TGTGCCAGCTCACCCGACAGGATGTATGGCTACACCTTC. The encoded protein is CASSPDRMYGYTF.

The V gene is TRBV28, the J gene TRBJ1-3; D perhaps matches TRBD1 (6 bases). The germline V and J ends were trimmed by 5 bases and 4 bases, with 15 bases remaining between them. The length of the CDR3 is 15 residues. Per germline, CDR1 MDHEN and CDR2 SYDVKM. CDR3 loop: CASSQRQVSGNTIYF. DNA for the CDR3: TGTGCCAGCAGTCAACGACAGGTCTCAGGAAACACCATATATTTT.

The rearrangement uses TRBV28 and TRBJ1-1; TRBD1 matches 8 bases. Looked up from germline, CDR1 is MDHEN and CDR2 is SYDVKM. The ends lost 2 bases at V and 6 bases at J; junction bases unmatched: 14. The CDR3 consists of 17 residues. The CDR3 DNA sequence: TGTGCCAGCAGTTTAGGGGGGGCCGGACAGGGTCCCGCTGAAGCTTTCTTT. Translated: CASSLGGAGQGPAEAFF.

J is TRBJ2-5 and V is TRBV4-2; D is perhaps TRBD1 (5 bases). The CDR3 consists of 17 residues. From germline, CDR1 is LGHNA and CDR2 YNFKEQ. The V and J ends lost 1 base and 2 bases respectively, with 17 bases between them. The CDR3 coding sequence is TGTGCCAGCAGCCAAGTCGCGTCCAGACAGCAACAAGAGACCCAGTACTTC. Translating gives CASSQVASRQQQETQYF.

This clone was detected only once. This rearrangement joins TRBV7-2 to TRBJ2-7; 7 bases align to TRBD2. Unmatched junction bases numbered 8, after V lost 6 bases and J lost 0 bases. The CDR3 covers 15 residues. Per germline, CDR1 SGHTA and CDR2 FQGNSA. CDR3 bases: TGTGCCAGCAGGTCGGGAGCGGGGTTCTCCTACGAGCAGTACTTC. This sequence encodes CASRSGAGFSYEQYF.

V and J are TRBV28 and TRBJ1-5; D is unclear. Trimming stripped 4 bases from V and 6 bases from J, with 10 bases between. CDR1 is MDHEN and CDR2 is SYDVKM in the germline V gene. The CDR3 contains 13 residues. The CDR3 nucleotides are TGTGCCAGCAGTTACTCTCTTACTCAGCCCCAGCATTTT. Translating it yields CASSYSLTQPQHF.

Only a few counts were recorded for this clone. The chain links TRBV19 to TRBJ2-6; 7 nucleotides match TRBD1. V gave up 6 bases and J gave up 0 bases; unmatched junction bases: 2. The CDR3 runs to 15 residues. The germline V gene has CDR1 LNHDA and CDR2 SQIVND (reference sequence). The CDR3 DNA sequence: TGTGCCAGTAGCCACAGGGGCTCTGGGGCCAACGTCCTGACTTTC. This sequence encodes CASSHRGSGANVLTF.

The V call is TRBV30, the J call TRBJ2-5, with 10 bases matching TRBD2. The CDR3 totals 13 residues. V shed 3 bases, J shed 4 bases, and the junction held 2 bases outside the gene matches. Germline loops: CDR1 GTSNPN, CDR2 SVGIG (reference sequence). The DNA of the CDR3 is TGTGCCTGGAGAGTAGCGGGGGGAGAGACCCAGTACTTC. Translated: CAWRVAGGETQYF.

This chain uses TRBV19 with TRBJ1-1, with D unresolved. Trimming took 4 bases from V and 1 from J, leaving 22 bases between them. The CDR3 contains 18 residues. Germline V gene data show CDR1 as LNHDA and CDR2 as SQIVND (reference sequence). CDR3 in DNA: TGTGCCAGTAGTAACGACATCCGTTCCGCGGGTTCGAACACTGAAGCTTTCTTT. Its protein is CASSNDIRSAGSNTEAFF.